The 22 T cell receptor beta chains in this list originate from one sample, sequenced in a study of blood T cell repertoires in COVID-19 (dated by TCRdb to the early 2020s). The library was prepared using the immunoSEQ multiplex PCR assay. This immuneACCESS table, as held by TCRdb, lists in-frame sequences with V and J called but not all clones. Of the missing ones, under half trace to an unresolved V gene in checked studies; the others have no known cause. The sample data list 45,000 to 65,000 clones, and roughly nine tenths of these were observed just once. The leading ten clones occupy approximately 8.1% of the sample. Sequenced input: peripheral blood. These receptors originate from a man older than 75 with active or convalescent COVID-19.

The chain carries TRBV29-1 and TRBJ1-3, with 8 bases identical to TRBD1. The length of the CDR3 is 15 residues. Germline-derived CDR1 and CDR2 are SQVTM and ANQGSEA. With 4 bases clipped from V and 4 bases from J, the junction kept 9 bases outside the gene matches. CDR3 sequence: CSVGTGSSHGNTIYF. The CDR3 DNA reads TGCAGCGTTGGGACAGGGTCTTCCCACGGAAACACCATATATTTT.

This clone was seen a single time. This chain uses TRBV7-9 with TRBJ2-1, with 12 bases matching TRBD2. CDR1 SEHNR and CDR2 FQNEAQ come from the germline V gene (reference sequence). The CDR3 has 15 amino acids. The V segment lost 6 bases and the J segment 4 bases; nucleotides outside the gene matches: 4. This chain's CDR3 is CASRPTSGRYNEQFF. CDR3 nucleotides: TGTGCCAGCAGACCCACTAGCGGGAGGTACAATGAGCAGTTCTTC.

This chain links TRBV2 with TRBJ2-7; TRBD2 aligns across 10 bases. CDR1 is SNHLY and CDR2 is FYNNEI in the germline V gene. J was trimmed by 10 bases and V by 4 bases; bases with no gene match: 10. CDR3 length equals 14 residues. CDR3 loop: CASSAALAGTLQYF. The CDR3 region has the DNA TGTGCCAGCAGTGCCGCACTAGCGGGGACGTTACAGTACTTC.

This clone was detected only once. The rearrangement joins TRBV5-6 to TRBJ2-7, with D possibly being TRBD1 (6 bases). The CDR3 covers 14 residues. Germline V lookup: CDR1 SGHDT, CDR2 YYEEEE. Trimming stripped 4 bases from V and 3 bases from J, with 14 bases between. CDR3 in amino acids: CASSTAGQRYEQYF. The DNA for the CDR3 is TGTGCCAGCAGCACCGCTGGACAGCGCTACGAGCAGTACTTC.

The chain has TRBV5-1 and TRBJ2-5; D possibly corresponds to TRBD2 (6 bases). V was pared by 1 base and J by 2 bases, with 12 bases between. The CDR3 has 15 amino acids. Germline loops: CDR1 SGHRS, CDR2 YFSETQ. The CDR3 reads CASSLLGGPQETQYF. The CDR3 DNA reads as TGCGCCAGCAGCTTGTTGGGGGGACCACAAGAGACCCAGTACTTC.

The gene calls are TRBV4-3 and TRBJ2-2; TRBD2 agrees at 9 bases. CDR1 and CDR2 from the germline V gene are LGHNA and YSLEER. V lost 0 bases and J lost 8; bases outside the gene matches: 10. The CDR3 totals 17 residues. Written as DNA, the CDR3 is TGCGCCAGCAGCCAAGATCCCTCGCTAGCGGGACCTGGGGAGCTGTTTTTT. Its translation is CASSQDPSLAGPGELFF.

The chain employs TRBV4-3 and TRBJ1-1; D unresolved. Trimming took 5 bases from V and 2 from J, leaving 9 bases between them. This CDR3 spans 13 amino acids. Germline CDR1 LGHNA, CDR2 YSLEER. This chain's CDR3 is CASSLQINTEAFF. The CDR3 DNA sequence: TGCGCCAGCAGCTTACAGATAAACACTGAAGCTTTCTTT.

The chain is built from TRBV6-5 and TRBJ2-7; possible D gene TRBD2, 6 bases. The V end was cut by 6 bases, the J end by 1 base, with 16 bases between. Germline CDR1 is MNHEY and CDR2 is SVGAGI. The CDR3 extends over 15 amino acids. This CDR3 reads CASRGMSGVSYEQYF. CDR3 bases: TGTGCCAGCAGAGGAATGTCGGGAGTTTCCTACGAGCAGTACTTC.

The V and J genes are TRBV20-1 and TRBJ1-2; D remains unclear. CDR1 and CDR2 from the germline V gene are DFQATT and SNEGSKA (reference sequence). This CDR3 has 11 amino acids. Trimming shortened V by 6 bases and J by 5 bases, and 10 bases separated the two germline ends. The CDR3, as DNA: TGCAGTGCACGCGCTGCGTATGGCTACACCTTC. It encodes CSARAAYGYTF.

The chain combines TRBV7-2 with TRBJ1-2; maybe TRBD1 (6 bases). V was pared by 0 bases and J by 5 bases, with 13 bases between. Germline V lookup: CDR1 SGHTA, CDR2 FQGNSA. The CDR3 has 15 residues. The CDR3 nucleotides are TGTGCCAGCAGCTTAGCGCTGGGCCAGGGGTATGGCTACACCTTC. Translating it yields CASSLALGQGYGYTF.

The table lists this clone with a few counts. V and J are TRBV9 and TRBJ1-2; D might be TRBD1 (5 bases). Trimming left V 0 bases short and J 7 bases short, with 16 bases between. The CDR3 is 15 residues long. CDR1 and CDR2 (germline): SGDLS, YYNGEE. Written as DNA, the CDR3 is TGTGCCAGCAGCGTAGATGTGTCAGGGTCGCGTGGCTACACCTTC. Amino acid sequence: CASSVDVSGSRGYTF.

The chain uses TRBV18 and TRBJ1-1; 7 bases map to TRBD1. The germline CDR1 and CDR2 sequences are KGHSH and LQKENI. The length of the CDR3 is 17 residues. The trim removed 7 bases at V and 0 bases at J, leaving 14 bases unmatched. CDR3 sequence (DNA): TGTGCCAGCTACCTCTTCCAGGGACAGCACATGAACACTGAAGCTTTCTTT. Amino acid sequence: CASYLFQGQHMNTEAFF.

This clone was seen only once. This chain joins TRBV2 and TRBJ1-1; D possibly corresponds to TRBD1 (5 bases). Germline V lookup: CDR1 SNHLY, CDR2 FYNNEI. The V gene lost 8 bases and the J gene lost 5 bases, with 18 bases spanning the gap. The CDR3 is 14 amino acids. The CDR3 coding sequence is TGTGCCAGCTGTCCGTTCGGGGGAGTTACTGAAGCTTTCTTT. It translates to CASCPFGGVTEAFF.

The V gene is TRBV6-6, the J gene TRBJ2-1; the match to TRBD2 covers 13 bases. The trim removed 5 bases at V and 9 bases at J, leaving 13 bases unmatched. The CDR3 extends over 17 amino acids. Germline-derived CDR1 and CDR2 are MNHNY and SVGAGI (reference sequence). The CDR3 is CASSPVPGLAGDTEQFF. The CDR3 coding sequence is TGTGCCAGCAGTCCCGTCCCTGGACTAGCGGGAGACACTGAGCAGTTCTTC.

This clone was recorded once. This clone may be a read error of a much larger clone one base away. This sequence joins TRBV6-1 and TRBJ1-2; D possibly corresponds to TRBD1 (5 bases). This CDR3 spans 13 amino acids. The V end lost 6 bases, the J end lost 2 bases, and 10 bases lay between the germline ends. Germline CDR1 reads MNHNS; CDR2 reads SASEGT. CDR3 DNA sequence: TGTGCCAGCAGCCCCGACAGCAACTATGGCTACACCTTC. The encoded protein is CASSPDSNYGYTF.

This rearrangement joins TRBV11-2 to TRBJ1-1; 8 bases line up with TRBD1. Germline V gene lookup returns CDR1 SGHAT and CDR2 FQNNGV. V lost 1 base to trimming and J lost 5 bases; unmatched junction nucleotides: 3. The CDR3 length is 14 residues. The CDR3 here is CASSLGQGSTEAFF. DNA of the CDR3: TGTGCCAGCAGCTTAGGACAGGGGTCGACTGAAGCTTTCTTT.

V gene TRBV28 combines with J gene TRBJ2-1; 7 nucleotides agree with TRBD1. The CDR3 totals 14 residues. The trim removed 5 bases at V and 5 bases at J, leaving 6 bases unmatched. CDR1 is MDHEN, CDR2 SYDVKM, per germline. Here the CDR3 DNA reads TGTGCCAGCAGTACGCCCGGGACAGACAATGAGCAGTTCTTC. Protein: CASSTPGTDNEQFF.

The V call is TRBV25-1, the J call TRBJ2-7, with no clear D. The length of the CDR3 is 12 residues. Trimming shortened V by 4 bases and J by 3 bases, and 7 bases separated the two germline ends. The germline CDR1 and CDR2 sequences are MGHDK and SYGVNS. The CDR3 region has the DNA TGTGCCAGCAGTGGTAGACTCTACGAGCAGTACTTC. It codes for CASSGRLYEQYF.

This clone appeared a single time. V usage is TRBV9 and J usage is TRBJ2-7, with TRBD2 matching over 10 bases. J gave up 0 bases and V 3 bases, and 3 bases lay outside the gene matches. Germline V CDR1 and CDR2: SGDLS, YYNGEE. This CDR3 comprises 15 residues. The CDR3 spells CASSAGLAASYEQYF. Here the CDR3 DNA reads TGTGCCAGCAGCGCCGGACTAGCGGCCTCCTACGAGCAGTACTTC.

The rearrangement links TRBV24-1 to TRBJ2-1; 7 bases line up with TRBD1. This CDR3 spans 15 amino acids. CDR1 and CDR2 (germline): KGHDR, SFDVKD. The J segment lost 8 bases and the V segment lost 5 bases, leaving 11 bases of the junction unmatched. The DNA of the CDR3 is TGTGCCACCAGTGCCCGACAGGGTCCTCAGGATGAGCAGTTCTTC. Translated, it gives CATSARQGPQDEQFF.

The V gene is TRBV5-1, the J gene TRBJ1-1; D is possibly TRBD1 (6 bases). This CDR3 comprises 14 residues. The germline gives CDR1 SGHRS, CDR2 YFSETQ. The V and J ends lost 2 bases and 5 bases respectively, with 13 bases between them. The CDR3 DNA sequence: TGCGCCAGCAGCTTAAGGACAGAGGGGACTGAAGCTTTCTTT. It encodes CASSLRTEGTEAFF.

This clone showed up just once. The chain combines TRBV4-1 with TRBJ2-7; the D gene is possibly TRBD2 (6 bases). With the DNA end fitting TRBJ2-1 better, the J assignment may be wrong. The CDR3 contains 13 residues. Germline loops: CDR1 MGHRA, CDR2 YSYEKL. CDR3 loop: CASSQGLHYEQFF. CDR3 DNA sequence: TGCGCCAGCAGCCAGGGACTCCACTATGAGCAGTTCTTC.